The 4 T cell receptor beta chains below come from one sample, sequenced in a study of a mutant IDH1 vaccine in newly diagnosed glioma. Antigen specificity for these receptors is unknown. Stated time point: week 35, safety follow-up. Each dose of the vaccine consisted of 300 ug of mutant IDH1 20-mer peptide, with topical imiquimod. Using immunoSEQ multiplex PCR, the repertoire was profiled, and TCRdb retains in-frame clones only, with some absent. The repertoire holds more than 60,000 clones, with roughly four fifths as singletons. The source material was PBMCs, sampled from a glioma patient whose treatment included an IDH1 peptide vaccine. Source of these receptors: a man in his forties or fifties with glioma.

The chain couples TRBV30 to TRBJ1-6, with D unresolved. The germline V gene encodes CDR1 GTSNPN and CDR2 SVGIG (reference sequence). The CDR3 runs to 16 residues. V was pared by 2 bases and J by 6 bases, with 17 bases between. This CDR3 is CAWSIALRAPNSPLHF. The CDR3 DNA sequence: TGTGCCTGGAGTATCGCCCTACGGGCCCCTAATTCACCCCTCCACTTT.

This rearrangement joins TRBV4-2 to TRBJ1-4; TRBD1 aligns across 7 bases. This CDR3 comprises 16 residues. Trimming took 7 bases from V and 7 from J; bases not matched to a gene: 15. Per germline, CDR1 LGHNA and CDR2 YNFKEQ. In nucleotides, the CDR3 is TGTGCCAGCACCTCTGGGGCAGGGGGGAGCGGTGAAAAACTGTTTTTT. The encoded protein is CASTSGAGGSGEKLFF.

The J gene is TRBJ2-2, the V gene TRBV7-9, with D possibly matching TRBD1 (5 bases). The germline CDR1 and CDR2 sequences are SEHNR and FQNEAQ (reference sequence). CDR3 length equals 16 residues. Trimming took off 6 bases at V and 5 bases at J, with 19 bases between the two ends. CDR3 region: CASRGKRTLGTGELFF. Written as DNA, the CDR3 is TGTGCCAGCAGGGGGAAGAGGACACTCGGGACCGGGGAGCTGTTTTTT.

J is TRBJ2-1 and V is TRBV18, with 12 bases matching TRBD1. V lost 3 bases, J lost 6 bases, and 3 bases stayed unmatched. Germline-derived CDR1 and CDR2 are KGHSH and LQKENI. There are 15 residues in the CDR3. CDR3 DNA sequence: TGTGCCAGCTCACCGGGACAGGGGGCGGTCAATGAGCAGTTCTTC. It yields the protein CASSPGQGAVNEQFF.